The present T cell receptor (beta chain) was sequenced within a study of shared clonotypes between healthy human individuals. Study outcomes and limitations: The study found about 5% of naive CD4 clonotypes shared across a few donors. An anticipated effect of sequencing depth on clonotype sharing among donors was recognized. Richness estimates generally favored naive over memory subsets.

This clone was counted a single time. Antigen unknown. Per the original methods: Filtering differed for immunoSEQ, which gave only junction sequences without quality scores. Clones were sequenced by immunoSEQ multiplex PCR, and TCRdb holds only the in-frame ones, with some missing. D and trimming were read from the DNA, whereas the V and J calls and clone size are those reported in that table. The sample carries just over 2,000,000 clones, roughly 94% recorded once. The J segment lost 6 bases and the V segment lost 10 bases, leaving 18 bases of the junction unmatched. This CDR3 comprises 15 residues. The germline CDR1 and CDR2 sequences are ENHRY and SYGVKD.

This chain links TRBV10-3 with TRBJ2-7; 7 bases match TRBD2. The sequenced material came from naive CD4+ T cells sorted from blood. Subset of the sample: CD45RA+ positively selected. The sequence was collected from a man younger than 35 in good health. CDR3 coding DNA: TGTGCCAGCGAAAGTAGGGACGCGGGGGTAGGCGAGCAGTACTTC. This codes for CASESRDAGVGEQYF.